This T cell receptor (beta chain) was sequenced during a study of T-cell reconstitution after alpha-beta-depleted transplantation in children. General observations from the study: Counts and diversity of T cells one year after transplant came mostly from newly produced T cells. Where alpha-beta T cells came from about two months after transplant was reportedly several hundred expanded graft clones. TCRbeta diversity was high at day 60 in some patients (a result of surviving recipient T cells and thymic progenitors).

Using unique molecular identifiers, the investigators prepared the TCRbeta library. Using its own MiXCR run on the PCR reads, TCRdb lists one record per CDR3 protein. Of about 980,000 distinct CDR3 sequences in the sample, roughly 29% were seen once. The V gene's germline CDR1 is SNHLY and CDR2 FYNNEI. This CDR3 spans 14 amino acids. V was trimmed by 10 bases and J by 2 bases, leaving 16 bases between them. On this clonotype itself: Its antigen is not identified.

The receptor was isolated from a boy in the first two years of life who had a stem cell transplant for SCID, so the T cells may come from the graft donor. The material sequenced was PBMCs, mostly from graft donor cells, taken 360 days after TCRalphabeta/CD19-depleted stem cell transplant. The gene calls are TRBV2 and TRBJ2-3; D is possibly TRBD2 (5 bases). The CDR3 is CATEDATPTDTQYF. The CDR3 DNA follows: TGTGCCACGGAGGACGCGACTCCCACAGATACGCAGTATTTT.